Listed here are 7 T cell receptor beta chains from one sample, sequenced in a study of blood T cell repertoires in COVID-19. The protocol was immunoSEQ multiplex PCR, while the TCRdb copy is restricted to in-frame clones and leaves out a portion. In the table there are 200,000 to 300,000 clones, around 87% of which are singletons. Sequenced: peripheral blood. The receptors derive from a woman aged 55-75 years with COVID-19, enrolled during active disease.

This clone turned up a few times. V and J are TRBV6-5 and TRBJ1-3, with TRBD1 as a possible D gene (5 bases). CDR3 length equals 12 residues. Per germline, CDR1 MNHEY and CDR2 SVGAGI. V shed 9 bases and J shed 0 bases, with 6 bases lying between them. The CDR3 sequence: CASGASGNTIYF. CDR3 nucleotide sequence: TGTGCCAGTGGGGCCTCTGGAAACACCATATATTTT.

The J gene is TRBJ2-1, the V gene TRBV30; D uncertain. The CDR3 covers 14 residues. CDR1 and CDR2 (germline): GTSNPN, SVGIG (reference sequence). Trimming pared 4 bases from V and 3 bases from J, leaving 13 bases between. The chain's CDR3 is CAWTPRASYNEQFF. The CDR3 nucleotides are TGTGCCTGGACCCCGAGAGCGAGCTACAATGAGCAGTTCTTC.

As to this clone: Other DNA sequences from this sample encode an identical CDR3 as well. The J gene is TRBJ1-2, the V gene TRBV5-1; 7 bases align to TRBD1. This CDR3 has 13 residues. In germline, CDR1 is SGHRS, CDR2 YFSETQ. The V gene end was trimmed by 0 bases and the J gene end by 6 bases; junction bases not matched to a gene: 2. The CDR3, as DNA: TGCGCCAGCAGCTTGGTAGGGGGCGATGGCTACACCTTC. It specifies CASSLVGGDGYTF.

A single count supports this clone. This chain connects TRBV7-2 to TRBJ1-2; TRBD1 aligns across 9 bases. The CDR3 covers 14 residues. V was clipped by 3 bases and J by 3 bases; unmatched bases: 2. CDR1 is SGHTA and CDR2 is FQGNSA in the germline V gene. In DNA, the CDR3 is TGTGCCAGCAGCTTTAGACAGGGGGACTATGGCTACACCTTC. Its protein product is CASSFRQGDYGYTF.

The genes are TRBV24-1 and TRBJ2-5, with 8 positions matching TRBD2. CDR1 is KGHDR, CDR2 SFDVKD, per germline. The CDR3 is 14 amino acids. The trim removed 9 bases at V and 5 bases at J, leaving 10 bases unmatched. CDR3 sequence reads: CATAGGRNLETQYF. The CDR3 DNA is TGTGCCACCGCGGGCGGGAGGAACCTTGAGACCCAGTACTTC.

J is TRBJ1-1 and V is TRBV28; D might be TRBD1 (6 bases). Germline V CDR1 and CDR2: MDHEN, SYDVKM. The V and J ends lost 3 bases and 0 bases respectively, with 8 bases between them. This CDR3 has 14 amino acids. The DNA for the CDR3 is TGTGCCAGCAGTTTTTGGGACATGAACACTGAAGCTTTCTTT. Translated: CASSFWDMNTEAFF.

The genes are TRBV7-6 and TRBJ2-3; D remains unclear. The CDR3 contains 15 residues. Germline values: CDR1 SGHVS, CDR2 FNYEAQ. V was pared by 1 base and J by 3 bases, with 11 bases between. The CDR3 DNA reads TGTGCCAGCAGCTTAGGCTTCGCAGCGACAGATACGCAGTATTTT. It codes for CASSLGFAATDTQYF.